This TCR beta chain was recovered during a study of control samples from healthy donors and cancer patients. Here immunoSEQ multiplex PCR was the method, and the copy in TCRdb shows in-frame clones only, minus some. This table holds 170,000 or so clones, about 91% found once. Trimming shortened V by 6 bases and J by 0 bases, and 11 bases separated the two germline ends. Germline V gene sequence: CDR1 MNHEY, CDR2 SVGAGI. The CDR3 length is 14 residues. The TCR was taken from a woman aged 40-49 years in good health. The chain is built from TRBV6-5 and TRBJ2-5; no firm D call. Sequenced input: blood. The CDR3 nucleotides read TGTGCCAGCAGCCGCACACGTAACCAAGAGACCCAGTACTTC. The encoded protein is CASSRTRNQETQYF.